This T cell receptor beta chain originates from a study of cytomegalovirus exposure and HLA in healthy donors. Study-level points and caveats: In vitro experiments confirmed that a few CMV-associated chains were specific for CMV antigens.

This PCR relied on a set of 60 Vbeta primers and 13 Jbeta primers. Some clones are missing from TCRdb's copy, which holds only in-frame ones; the method was immunoSEQ multiplex PCR. Counted here are about 120,000 clones, 76% occurring once; the ten biggest clones make up more than 10%. The CDR3 contains 13 residues. Trimming stripped 4 bases from V and 6 bases from J, with 9 bases between. Germline CDR1 MNHNS, CDR2 SASEGT. To note about this clone: Its antigen is unknown.

The source is a woman in her forties in good health and CMV-seropositive. J is TRBJ2-2 and V is TRBV6-1; a possible D gene is TRBD1 (6 bases). Sequencing was performed on PBMCs. CDR3 amino acids: CASSVGGPGELFF. In DNA, the CDR3 is TGTGCCAGCAGTGTTGGGGGCCCCGGGGAGCTGTTTTTT.